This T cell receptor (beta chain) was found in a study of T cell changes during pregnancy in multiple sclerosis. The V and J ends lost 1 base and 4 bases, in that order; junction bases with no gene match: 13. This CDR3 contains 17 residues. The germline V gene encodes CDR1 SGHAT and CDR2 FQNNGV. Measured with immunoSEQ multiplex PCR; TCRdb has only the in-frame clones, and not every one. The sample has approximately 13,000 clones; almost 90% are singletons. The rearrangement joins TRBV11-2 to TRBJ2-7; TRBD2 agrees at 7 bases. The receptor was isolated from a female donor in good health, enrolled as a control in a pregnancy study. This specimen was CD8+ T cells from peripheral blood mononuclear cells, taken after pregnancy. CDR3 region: CASSLVPPRGVLYEQYF. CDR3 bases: TGTGCCAGCAGCTTAGTCCCCCCCCGGGGGGTCCTATACGAGCAGTACTTC.